The T cell receptor (beta chain) described here comes from a study of regulatory T cells in long-lasting Graves disease. Regarding time point: newly diagnosed GD, antithyroid drugs for less than 3 months. PBMC RNA was the source of the TCR library. Germline V gene lookup returns CDR1 SQVTM and CDR2 ANQGSEA. Trimming cost V 3 bases and J 7 bases; bases outside gene matches: 7. The CDR3 is 14 residues long. Combining iRepertoire HTBI primers with Arm-PCR of CDR3 regions, the authors built TCR beta libraries. TCRdb redid the calling of the multiplex PCR reads with MiXCR, one entry per CDR3 protein. The table includes approximately 440,000 distinct CDR3 sequences, roughly 17% detected once. This sample was also put to use in a study of T cells in Graves' hyperthyroidism and ophthalmopathy.

The gene calls are TRBV29-1 and TRBJ2-1; 9 bases are shared with TRBD1. The material sequenced was peripheral blood mononuclear cells (PBMCs), taken at new diagnosis, from a patient treated with antithyroid drugs. The TCR was taken from a man between 40 and 49 years old with Graves disease. The CDR3 nucleotides read TGCAGCGTTGATGTCCGGGACAGGGTGAATGAGCAGTTCTTC. As protein: CSVDVRDRVNEQFF.